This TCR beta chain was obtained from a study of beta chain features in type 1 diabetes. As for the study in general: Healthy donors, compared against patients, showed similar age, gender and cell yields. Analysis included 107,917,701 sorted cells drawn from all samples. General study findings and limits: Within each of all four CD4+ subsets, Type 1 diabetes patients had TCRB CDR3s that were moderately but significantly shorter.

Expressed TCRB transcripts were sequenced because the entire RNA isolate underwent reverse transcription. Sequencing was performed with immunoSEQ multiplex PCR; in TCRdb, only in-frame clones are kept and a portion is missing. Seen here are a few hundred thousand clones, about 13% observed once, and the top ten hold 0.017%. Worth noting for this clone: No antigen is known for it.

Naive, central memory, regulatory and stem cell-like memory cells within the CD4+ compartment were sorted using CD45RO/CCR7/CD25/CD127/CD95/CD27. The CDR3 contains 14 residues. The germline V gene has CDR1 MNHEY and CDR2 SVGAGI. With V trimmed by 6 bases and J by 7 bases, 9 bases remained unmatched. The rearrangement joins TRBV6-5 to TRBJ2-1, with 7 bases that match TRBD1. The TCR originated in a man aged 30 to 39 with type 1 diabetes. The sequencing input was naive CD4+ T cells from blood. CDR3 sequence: CASSPRDRVNEQFF. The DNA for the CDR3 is TGTGCCAGCAGCCCCCGTGACAGGGTGAATGAGCAGTTCTTC.